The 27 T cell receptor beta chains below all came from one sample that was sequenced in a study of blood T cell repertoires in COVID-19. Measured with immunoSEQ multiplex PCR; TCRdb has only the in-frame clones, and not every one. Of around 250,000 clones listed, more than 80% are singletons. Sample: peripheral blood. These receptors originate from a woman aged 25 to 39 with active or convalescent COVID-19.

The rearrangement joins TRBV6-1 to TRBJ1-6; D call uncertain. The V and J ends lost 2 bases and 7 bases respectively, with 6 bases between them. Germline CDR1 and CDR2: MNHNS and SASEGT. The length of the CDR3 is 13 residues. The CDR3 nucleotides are TGTGCCAGCAGTGAATGGGAGAATTCACCCCTCCACTTT. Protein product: CASSEWENSPLHF.

This chain's CDR3 is CASSGRFGELFF. As DNA, the CDR3 is TGTGCCAGCAGCGGGAGGTTCGGGGAGCTGTTTTTT. This chain joins TRBV5-4 and TRBJ2-2; D may be TRBD2 (6 bases). Trimming took off 4 bases at V and 7 bases at J, with 8 bases between the two ends. The CDR3 contains 12 residues. Germline V gives CDR1 SGHNT, CDR2 YYREEE (reference sequence). Full variable domain (missing parts from reference TRBV5-4 and TRBJ2-2): ETGVTQSPTHLIKTRGQQVTLRCSSQSGHNTVSWYQQALGQGPQFIFQYYREEENGRGNFPPRFSGLQFPNYSSELNVNALELDDSALYLCASSGRFGELFFGEGSRLTVL.

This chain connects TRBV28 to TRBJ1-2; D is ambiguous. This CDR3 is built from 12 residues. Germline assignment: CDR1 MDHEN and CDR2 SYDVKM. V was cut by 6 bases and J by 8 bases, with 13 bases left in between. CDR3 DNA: TGTGCCAGCAGCGGAGGGTCGGGGGGCTACACCTTC. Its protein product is CASSGGSGGYTF.

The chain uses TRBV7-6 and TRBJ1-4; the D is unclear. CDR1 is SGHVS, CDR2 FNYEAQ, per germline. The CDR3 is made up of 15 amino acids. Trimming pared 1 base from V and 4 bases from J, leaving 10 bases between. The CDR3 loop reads CASSLEGRLNEKLFF. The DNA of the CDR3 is TGTGCCAGCAGCTTAGAAGGCAGACTTAATGAAAAACTGTTTTTT.

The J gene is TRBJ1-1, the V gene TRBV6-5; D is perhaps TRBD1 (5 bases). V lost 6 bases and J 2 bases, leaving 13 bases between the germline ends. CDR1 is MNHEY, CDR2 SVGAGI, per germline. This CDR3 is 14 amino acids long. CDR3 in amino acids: CASSPGGSNTEAFF. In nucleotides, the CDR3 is TGTGCCAGCAGCCCGGGGGGGTCAAACACTGAAGCTTTCTTT.

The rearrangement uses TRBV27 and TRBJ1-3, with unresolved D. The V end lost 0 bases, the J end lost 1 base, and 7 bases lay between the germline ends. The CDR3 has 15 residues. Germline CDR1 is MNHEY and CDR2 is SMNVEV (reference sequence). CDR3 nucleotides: TGTGCCAGCAGTTTATCGGCGGGGTCTGGAAACACCATATATTTT. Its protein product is CASSLSAGSGNTIYF.

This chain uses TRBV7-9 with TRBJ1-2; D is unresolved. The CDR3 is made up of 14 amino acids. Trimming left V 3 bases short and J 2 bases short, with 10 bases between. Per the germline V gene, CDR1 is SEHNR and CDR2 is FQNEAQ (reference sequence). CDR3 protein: CASSLRVGNYGYTF. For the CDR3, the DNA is TGTGCCAGCAGCTTGAGGGTGGGGAACTATGGCTACACCTTC.

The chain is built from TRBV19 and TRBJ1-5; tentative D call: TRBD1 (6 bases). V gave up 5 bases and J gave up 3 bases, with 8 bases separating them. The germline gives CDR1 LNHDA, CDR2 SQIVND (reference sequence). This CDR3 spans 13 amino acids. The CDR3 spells CASSGQINQPQHF. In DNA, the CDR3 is TGTGCCAGTAGTGGACAGATCAATCAGCCCCAGCATTTT. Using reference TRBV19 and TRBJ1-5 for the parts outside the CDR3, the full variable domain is DGGITQSPKYLFRKEGQNVTLSCEQNLNHDAMYWYRQDPGQGLRLIYYSQIVNDFQKGDIAEGYSVSREKKESFPLTVTSAQKNPTAFYLCASSGQINQPQHFGDGTRLSIL.

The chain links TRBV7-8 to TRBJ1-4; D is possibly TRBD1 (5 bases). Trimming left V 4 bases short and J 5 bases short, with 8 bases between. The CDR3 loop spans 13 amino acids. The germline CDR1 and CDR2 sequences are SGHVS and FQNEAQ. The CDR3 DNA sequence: TGTGCCAGCAGCTACGACAGAAATGAAAAACTGTTTTTT. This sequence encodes CASSYDRNEKLFF.

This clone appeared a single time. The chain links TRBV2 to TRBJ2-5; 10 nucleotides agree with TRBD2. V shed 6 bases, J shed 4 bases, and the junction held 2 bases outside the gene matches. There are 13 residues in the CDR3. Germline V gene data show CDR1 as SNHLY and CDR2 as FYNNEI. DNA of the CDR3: TGTGCCAGCAGAAGCGGGGGGGCAGAGACCCAGTACTTC. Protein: CASRSGGAETQYF.

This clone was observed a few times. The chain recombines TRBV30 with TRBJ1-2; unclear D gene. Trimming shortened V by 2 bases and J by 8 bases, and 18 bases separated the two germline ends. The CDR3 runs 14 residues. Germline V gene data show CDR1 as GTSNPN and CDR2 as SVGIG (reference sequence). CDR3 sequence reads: CAWSPTAKKTGYTF. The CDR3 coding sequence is TGTGCCTGGAGTCCAACGGCAAAGAAGACAGGCTACACCTTC.

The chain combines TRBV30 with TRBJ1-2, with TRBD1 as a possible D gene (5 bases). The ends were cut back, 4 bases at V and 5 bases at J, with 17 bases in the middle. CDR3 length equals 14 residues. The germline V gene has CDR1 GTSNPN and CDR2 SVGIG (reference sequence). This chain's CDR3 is CAWNPARRGYGYTF. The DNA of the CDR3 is TGTGCCTGGAACCCAGCTCGCCGGGGGTATGGCTACACCTTC.

The CDR3 nucleotides are TGTGCCAGCAGGGGGACAGGGGAATATGGCTACACCTTC. It codes for CASRGTGEYGYTF. The chain couples TRBV2 to TRBJ1-2, with TRBD1 matching over 10 bases. V gave up 6 bases and J gave up 5 bases; unmatched junction bases: 3. The CDR3 runs 13 residues. From germline, CDR1 is SNHLY and CDR2 FYNNEI.

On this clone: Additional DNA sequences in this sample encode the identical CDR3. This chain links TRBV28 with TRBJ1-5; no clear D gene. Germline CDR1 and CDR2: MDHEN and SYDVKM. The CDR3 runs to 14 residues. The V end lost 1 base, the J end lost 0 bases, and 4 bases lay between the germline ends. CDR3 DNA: TGTGCCAGCAGTTTATCAGGTAGCAATCAGCCCCAGCATTTT. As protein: CASSLSGSNQPQHF.

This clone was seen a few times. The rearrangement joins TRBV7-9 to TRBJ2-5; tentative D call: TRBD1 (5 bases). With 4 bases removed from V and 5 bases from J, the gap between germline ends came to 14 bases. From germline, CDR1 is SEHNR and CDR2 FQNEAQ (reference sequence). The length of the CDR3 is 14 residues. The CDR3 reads CASSSQGGQETQYF. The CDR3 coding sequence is TGTGCCAGCAGCTCTCAGGGTGGGCAGGAGACCCAGTACTTC.

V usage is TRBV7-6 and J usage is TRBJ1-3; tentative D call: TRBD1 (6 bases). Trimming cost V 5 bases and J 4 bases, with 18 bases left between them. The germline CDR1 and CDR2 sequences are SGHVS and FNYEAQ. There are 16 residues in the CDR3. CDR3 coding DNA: TGTGCCAGCAGCCGCCAGGGTCAGGGGCGCGGAAACACCATATATTTT. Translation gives CASSRQGQGRGNTIYF.

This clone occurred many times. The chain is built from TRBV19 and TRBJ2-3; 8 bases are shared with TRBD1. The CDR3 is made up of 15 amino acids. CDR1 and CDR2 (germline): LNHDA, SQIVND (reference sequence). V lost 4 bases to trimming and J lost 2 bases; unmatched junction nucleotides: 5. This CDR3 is CASSNGQGYTDTQYF. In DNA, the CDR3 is TGTGCCAGTAGTAATGGACAGGGCTACACAGATACGCAGTATTTT.

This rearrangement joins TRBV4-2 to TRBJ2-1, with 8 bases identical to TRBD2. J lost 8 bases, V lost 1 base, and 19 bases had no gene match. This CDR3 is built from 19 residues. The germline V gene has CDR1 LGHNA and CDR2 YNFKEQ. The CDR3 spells CASSQALRPLPGGLHEQFF. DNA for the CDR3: TGTGCCAGCAGCCAAGCCCTCAGGCCCCTACCGGGGGGGCTCCATGAGCAGTTCTTC.

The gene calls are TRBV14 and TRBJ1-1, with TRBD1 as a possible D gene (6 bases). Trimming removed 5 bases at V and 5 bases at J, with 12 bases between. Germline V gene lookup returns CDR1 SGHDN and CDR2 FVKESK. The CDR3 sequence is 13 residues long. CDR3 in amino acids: CASSVNRATEAFF. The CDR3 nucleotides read TGTGCCAGCAGCGTAAACAGGGCAACTGAAGCTTTCTTT.

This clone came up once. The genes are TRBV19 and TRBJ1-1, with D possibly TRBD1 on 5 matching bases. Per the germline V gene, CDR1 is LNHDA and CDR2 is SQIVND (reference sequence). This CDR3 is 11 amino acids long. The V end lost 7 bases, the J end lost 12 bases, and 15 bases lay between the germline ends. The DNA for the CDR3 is TGTGCCAGTAAGGGGCCTTCACGGACTTTCTTT. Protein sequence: CASKGPSRTFF.

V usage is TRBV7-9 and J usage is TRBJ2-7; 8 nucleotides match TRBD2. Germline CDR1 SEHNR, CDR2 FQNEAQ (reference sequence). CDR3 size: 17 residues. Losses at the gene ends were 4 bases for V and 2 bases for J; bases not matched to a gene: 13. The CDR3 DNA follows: TGTGCCAGCAGCTGGCGAAACCTCAGCGGGGGCCCCTACGAGCAGTACTTC. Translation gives CASSWRNLSGGPYEQYF.

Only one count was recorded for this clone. Here the CDR3 DNA reads TGTGCCTGGAGTAGAGCTACCCTAGCCAAAAACATTCAGTACTTC. It encodes CAWSRATLAKNIQYF. The V gene is TRBV30, the J gene TRBJ2-4; D is uncertain. The V and J ends lost 2 bases and 0 bases respectively, with 11 bases between them. Germline CDR1 is GTSNPN and CDR2 is SVGIG (reference sequence). This CDR3 is 15 amino acids long.

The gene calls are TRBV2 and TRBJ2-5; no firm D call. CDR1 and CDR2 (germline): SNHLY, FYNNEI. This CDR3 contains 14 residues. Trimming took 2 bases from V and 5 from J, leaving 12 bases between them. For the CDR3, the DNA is TGTGCCAGCAGTGAACTAGTTTTCGGCGAGACCCAGTACTTC. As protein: CASSELVFGETQYF.

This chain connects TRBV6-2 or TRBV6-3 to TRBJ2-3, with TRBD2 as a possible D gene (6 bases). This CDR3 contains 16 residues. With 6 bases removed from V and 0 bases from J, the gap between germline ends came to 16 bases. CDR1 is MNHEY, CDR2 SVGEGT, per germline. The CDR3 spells CASSRFDSGSTDTQYF. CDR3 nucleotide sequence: TGTGCCAGCAGCCGCTTTGATAGCGGTAGCACAGATACGCAGTATTTT.

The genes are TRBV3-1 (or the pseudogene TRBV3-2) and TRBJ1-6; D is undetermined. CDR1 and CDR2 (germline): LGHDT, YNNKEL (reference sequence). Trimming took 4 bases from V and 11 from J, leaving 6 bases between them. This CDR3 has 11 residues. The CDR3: CASSPRAPLHF. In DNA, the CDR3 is TGTGCCAGCAGCCCCCGTGCACCCCTCCACTTT.

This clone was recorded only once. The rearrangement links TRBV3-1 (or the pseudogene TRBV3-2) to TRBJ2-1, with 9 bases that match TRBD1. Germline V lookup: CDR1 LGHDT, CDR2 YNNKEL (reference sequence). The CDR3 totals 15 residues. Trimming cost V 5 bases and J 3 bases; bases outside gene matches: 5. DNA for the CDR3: TGTGCCAGCAGCGGACAGGGGAAGGTCTACAATGAGCAGTTCTTC. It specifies CASSGQGKVYNEQFF.

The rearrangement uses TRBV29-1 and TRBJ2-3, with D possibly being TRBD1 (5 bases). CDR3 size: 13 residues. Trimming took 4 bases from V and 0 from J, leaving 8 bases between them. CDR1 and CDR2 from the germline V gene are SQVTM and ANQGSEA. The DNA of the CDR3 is TGCAGCGTTGGTGGGGCTAGCACAGATACGCAGTATTTT. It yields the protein CSVGGASTDTQYF.